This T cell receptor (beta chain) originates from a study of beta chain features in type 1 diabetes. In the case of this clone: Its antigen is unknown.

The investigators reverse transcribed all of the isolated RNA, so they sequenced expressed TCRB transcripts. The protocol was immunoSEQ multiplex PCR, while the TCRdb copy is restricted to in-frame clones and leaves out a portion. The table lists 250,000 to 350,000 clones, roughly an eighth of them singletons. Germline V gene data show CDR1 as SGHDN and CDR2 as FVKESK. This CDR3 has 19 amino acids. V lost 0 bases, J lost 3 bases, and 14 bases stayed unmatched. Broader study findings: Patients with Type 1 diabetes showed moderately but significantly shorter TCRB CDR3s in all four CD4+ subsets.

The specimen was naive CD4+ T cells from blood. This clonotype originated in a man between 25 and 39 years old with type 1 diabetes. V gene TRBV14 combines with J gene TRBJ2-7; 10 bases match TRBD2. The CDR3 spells CASSQELPAWLAGVYEQYF. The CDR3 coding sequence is TGTGCCAGCAGCCAAGAGCTTCCAGCCTGGCTAGCGGGAGTCTACGAGCAGTACTTC.